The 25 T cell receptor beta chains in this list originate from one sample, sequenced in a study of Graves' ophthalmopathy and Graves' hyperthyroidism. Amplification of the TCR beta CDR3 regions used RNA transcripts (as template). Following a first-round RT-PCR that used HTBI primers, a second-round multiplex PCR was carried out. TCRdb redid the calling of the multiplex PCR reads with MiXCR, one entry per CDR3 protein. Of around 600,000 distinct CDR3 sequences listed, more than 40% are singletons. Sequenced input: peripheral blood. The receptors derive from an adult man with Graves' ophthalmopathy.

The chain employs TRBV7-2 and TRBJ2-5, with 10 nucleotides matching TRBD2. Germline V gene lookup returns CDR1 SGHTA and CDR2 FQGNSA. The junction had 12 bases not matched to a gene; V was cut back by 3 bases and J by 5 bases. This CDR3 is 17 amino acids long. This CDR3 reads CASSLRSAGGRMETQYF. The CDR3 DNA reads TGTGCCAGCAGCTTGAGATCAGCGGGGGGGCGTATGGAGACCCAGTACTTC.

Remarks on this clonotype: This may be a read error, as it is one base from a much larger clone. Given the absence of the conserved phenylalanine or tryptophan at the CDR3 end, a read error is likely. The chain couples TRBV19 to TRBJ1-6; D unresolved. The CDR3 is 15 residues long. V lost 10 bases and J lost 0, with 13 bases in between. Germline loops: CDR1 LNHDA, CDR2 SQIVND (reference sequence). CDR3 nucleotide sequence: TGTGCCACCCAAGAGGAGAGCTCCTATAATTCACCCCTCCACGTT. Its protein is CATQEESSYNSPLHV.

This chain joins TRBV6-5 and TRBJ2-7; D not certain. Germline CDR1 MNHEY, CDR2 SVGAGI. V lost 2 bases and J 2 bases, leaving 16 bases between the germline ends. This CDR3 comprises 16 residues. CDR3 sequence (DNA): TGTGCCAGCAGTTACAGGTTGGCGGAAAAACCCTACGAGCAGTACTTC. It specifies CASSYRLAEKPYEQYF.

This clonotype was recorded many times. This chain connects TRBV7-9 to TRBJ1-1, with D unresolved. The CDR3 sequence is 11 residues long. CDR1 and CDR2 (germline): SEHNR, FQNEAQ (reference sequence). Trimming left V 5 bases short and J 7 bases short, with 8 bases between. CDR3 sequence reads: CASSPGVEAFF. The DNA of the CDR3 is TGTGCCAGCAGCCCCGGGGTTGAAGCTTTCTTT.

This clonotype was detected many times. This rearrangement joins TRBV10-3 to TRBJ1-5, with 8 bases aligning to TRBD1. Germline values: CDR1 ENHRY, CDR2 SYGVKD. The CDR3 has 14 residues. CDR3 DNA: TGTGCAGCGGGACAGGCTAATAGCAATCAGCCCCAGCATTTT. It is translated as CAAGQANSNQPQHF.

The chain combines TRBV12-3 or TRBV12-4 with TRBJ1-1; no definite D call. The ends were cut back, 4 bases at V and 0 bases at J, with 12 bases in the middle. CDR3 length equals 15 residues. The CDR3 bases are TGTGCCAGCAGTTCTCAGCTGGGAATGAACACTGAAGCTTTCTTT. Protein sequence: CASSSQLGMNTEAFF.

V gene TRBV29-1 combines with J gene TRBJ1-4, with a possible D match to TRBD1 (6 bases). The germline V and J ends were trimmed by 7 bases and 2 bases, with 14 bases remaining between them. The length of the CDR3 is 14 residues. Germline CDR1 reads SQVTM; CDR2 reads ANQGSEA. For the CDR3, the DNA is TGCAGCGCCTTTGGGACACCGACTAATGAAAAACTGTTTTTT. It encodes CSAFGTPTNEKLFF.

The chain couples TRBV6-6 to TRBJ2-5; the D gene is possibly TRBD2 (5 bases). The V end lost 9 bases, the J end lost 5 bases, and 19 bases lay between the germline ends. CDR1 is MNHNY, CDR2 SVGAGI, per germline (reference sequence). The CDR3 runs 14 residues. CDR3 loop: CASSRFGPGETQYF. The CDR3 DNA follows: TGTGCCAGTTCCCGGTTTGGGCCGGGGGAGACCCAGTACTTC.

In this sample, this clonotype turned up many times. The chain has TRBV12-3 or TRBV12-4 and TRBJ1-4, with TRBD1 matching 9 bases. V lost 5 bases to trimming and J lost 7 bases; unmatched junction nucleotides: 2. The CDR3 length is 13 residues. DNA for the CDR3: TGTGCCAGCAGTCCGGGACAGGGTGAAAAACTGTTTTTT. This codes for CASSPGQGEKLFF.

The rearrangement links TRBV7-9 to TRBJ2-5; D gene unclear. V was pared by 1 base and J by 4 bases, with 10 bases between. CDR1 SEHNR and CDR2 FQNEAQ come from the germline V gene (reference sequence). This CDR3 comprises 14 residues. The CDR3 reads CASSLGLVRETQYF. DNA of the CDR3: TGTGCCAGCAGCTTAGGGCTCGTTCGAGAGACCCAGTACTTC.

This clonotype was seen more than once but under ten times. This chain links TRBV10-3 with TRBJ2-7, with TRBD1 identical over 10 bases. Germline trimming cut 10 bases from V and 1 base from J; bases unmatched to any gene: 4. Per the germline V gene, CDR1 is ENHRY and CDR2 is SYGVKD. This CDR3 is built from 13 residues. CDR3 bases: TGTGCCAGCGGACAGGGGGTTTCCTACGAGCAGTACTTC. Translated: CASGQGVSYEQYF.

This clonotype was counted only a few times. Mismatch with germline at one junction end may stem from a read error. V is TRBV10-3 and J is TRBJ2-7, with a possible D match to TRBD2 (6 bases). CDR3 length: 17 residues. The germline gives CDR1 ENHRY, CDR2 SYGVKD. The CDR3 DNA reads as TGTGCCAGCAGTTCCCCCCCCCCGGGAGACCGAGCCTACGAGCAGTACTTC. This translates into CASSSPPPGDRAYEQYF.

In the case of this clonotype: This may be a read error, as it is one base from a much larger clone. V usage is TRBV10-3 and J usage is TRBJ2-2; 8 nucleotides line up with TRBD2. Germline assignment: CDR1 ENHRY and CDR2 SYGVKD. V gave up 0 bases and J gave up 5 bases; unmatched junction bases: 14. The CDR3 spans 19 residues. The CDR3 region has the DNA TGTGCCATCAGTGAGTCGTGGAGGAAGCGGGAGAGAGGTACCGGGGAGCTGTTTTTT. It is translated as CAISESWRKRERGTGELFF.

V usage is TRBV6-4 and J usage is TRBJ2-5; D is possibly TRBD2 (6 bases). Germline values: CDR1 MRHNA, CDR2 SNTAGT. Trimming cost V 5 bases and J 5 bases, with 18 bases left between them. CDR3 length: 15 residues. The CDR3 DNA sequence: TGTGCCAGCAGTTATGGGGGGACGAATGTGGAGACCCAGTACTTC. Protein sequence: CASSYGGTNVETQYF.

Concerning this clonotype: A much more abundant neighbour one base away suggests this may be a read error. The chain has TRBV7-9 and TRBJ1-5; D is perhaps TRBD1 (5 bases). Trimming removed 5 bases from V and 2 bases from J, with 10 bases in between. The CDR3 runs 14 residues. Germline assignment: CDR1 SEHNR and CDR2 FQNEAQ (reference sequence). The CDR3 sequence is CASSPRDGNQPQHF. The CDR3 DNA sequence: TGTGCCAGCAGCCCACGGGACGGCAATCAGCCCCAGCATTTT.

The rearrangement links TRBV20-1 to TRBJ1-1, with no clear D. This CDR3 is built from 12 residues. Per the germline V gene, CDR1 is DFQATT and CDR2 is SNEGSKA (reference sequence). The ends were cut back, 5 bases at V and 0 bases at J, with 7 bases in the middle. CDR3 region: CSAREMNTEAFF. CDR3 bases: TGCAGTGCTCGTGAAATGAACACTGAAGCTTTCTTT.

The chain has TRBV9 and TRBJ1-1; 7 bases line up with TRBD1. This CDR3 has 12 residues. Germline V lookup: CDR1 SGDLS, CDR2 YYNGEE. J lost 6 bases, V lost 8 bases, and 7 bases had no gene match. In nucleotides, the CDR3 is TGTGCCAGTCGCGACAGGGTCGCTGAAGCTTTCTTT. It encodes CASRDRVAEAFF.

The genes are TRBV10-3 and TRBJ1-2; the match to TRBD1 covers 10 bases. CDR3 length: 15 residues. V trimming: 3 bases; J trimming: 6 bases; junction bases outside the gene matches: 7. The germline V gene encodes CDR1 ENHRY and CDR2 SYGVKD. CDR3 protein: CAISDPDRGEDGYTF. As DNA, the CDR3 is TGTGCCATCAGTGACCCGGACAGGGGGGAAGATGGCTACACCTTC.

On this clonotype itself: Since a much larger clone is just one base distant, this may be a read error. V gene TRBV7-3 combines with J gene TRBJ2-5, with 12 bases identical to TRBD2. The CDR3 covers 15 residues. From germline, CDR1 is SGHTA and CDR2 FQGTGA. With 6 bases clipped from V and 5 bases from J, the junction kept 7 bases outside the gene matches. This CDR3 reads CASRQTSGRAETQYF. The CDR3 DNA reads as TGTGCCAGCAGACAGACTAGCGGGAGAGCCGAGACCCAGTACTTC.

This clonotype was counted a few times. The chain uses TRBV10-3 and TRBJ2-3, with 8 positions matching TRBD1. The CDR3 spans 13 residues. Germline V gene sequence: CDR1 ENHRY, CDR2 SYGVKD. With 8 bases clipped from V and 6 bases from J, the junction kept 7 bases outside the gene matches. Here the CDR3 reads CAIAQGATDTQYF. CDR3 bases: TGTGCCATCGCCCAGGGGGCAACGGATACGCAGTATTTT.

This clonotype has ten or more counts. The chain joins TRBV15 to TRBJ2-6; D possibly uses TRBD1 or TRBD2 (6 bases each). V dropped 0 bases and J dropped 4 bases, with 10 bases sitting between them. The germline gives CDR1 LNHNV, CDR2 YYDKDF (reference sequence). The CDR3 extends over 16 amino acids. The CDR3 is CATSRDRGPGANVLTF. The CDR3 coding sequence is TGTGCCACCAGCAGAGATCGGGGGCCCGGGGCCAACGTCCTGACTTTC.

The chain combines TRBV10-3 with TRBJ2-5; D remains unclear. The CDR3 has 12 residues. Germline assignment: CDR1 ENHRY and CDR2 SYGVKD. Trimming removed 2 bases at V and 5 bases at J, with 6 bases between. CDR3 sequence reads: CAISEGVETQYF. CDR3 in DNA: TGTGCCATCAGTGAGGGGGTGGAGACCCAGTACTTC.

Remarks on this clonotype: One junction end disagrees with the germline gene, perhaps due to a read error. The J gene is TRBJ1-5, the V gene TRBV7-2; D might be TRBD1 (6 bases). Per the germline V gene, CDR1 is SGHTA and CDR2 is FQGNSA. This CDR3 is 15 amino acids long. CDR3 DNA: TGCGCCAGCAGCCCATCTCAGGGGCGCAATCAGCCCCAGCATTTT. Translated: CASSPSQGRNQPQHF.

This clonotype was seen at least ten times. The CDR3 here is CASSSLGESGNTIYF. DNA of the CDR3: TGTGCCAGCAGTTCCCTTGGGGAGTCTGGAAACACCATATATTTT. This chain joins TRBV6-5 and TRBJ1-3, with D unresolved. This CDR3 is 15 amino acids long. V was clipped by 4 bases and J by 1 base, with 11 bases between them. The germline CDR1 and CDR2 sequences are MNHEY and SVGAGI.

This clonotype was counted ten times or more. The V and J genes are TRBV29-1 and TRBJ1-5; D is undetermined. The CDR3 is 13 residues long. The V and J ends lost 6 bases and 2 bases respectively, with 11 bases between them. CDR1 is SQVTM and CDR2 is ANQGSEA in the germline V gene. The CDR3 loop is CSVKNAGNQPQHF. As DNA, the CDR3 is TGCAGCGTAAAGAACGCGGGCAATCAGCCCCAGCATTTT.